These 11 T cell receptor beta chains came from one sample sequenced in a study of response to subunit inactivated influenza vaccine. Each CDR3 protein gets one entry after TCRdb re-called the RT-PCR reads with MiXCR. This table has roughly 160,000 distinct CDR3 sequences, roughly a tenth appearing once. This specimen consisted of non-naive T cells sorted from PBMCs, obtained more than 35 days after vaccination. These receptors originate from a man aged 45-65 years who received an inactivated influenza vaccine.

This clonotype has a count of ten or more. This chain connects TRBV5-1 to TRBJ2-2; D tentatively reads TRBD1 or TRBD2 (5 bases each). The CDR3 sequence is 15 residues long. Trimming removed 5 bases at V and 1 base at J, with 12 bases between. Germline V CDR1 and CDR2: SGHRS, YFSETQ. CDR3 bases: TGCGCCAGCAGGACCCTGGGGGAGAACACCGGGGAGCTGTTTTTT. Translating gives CASRTLGENTGELFF.

The genes are TRBV9 and TRBJ2-3; D gene ambiguous. CDR3 length equals 16 residues. V was clipped by 4 bases and J by 2 bases, with 17 bases between them. Germline V gene sequence: CDR1 SGDLS, CDR2 YYNGEE. CDR3 nucleotide sequence: TGTGCCAGCAGCCTTTCGGCGGTACCACCCACAGATACGCAGTATTTT. The encoded protein is CASSLSAVPPTDTQYF.

The chain links TRBV6-5 to TRBJ2-6, with D unresolved. The CDR3 runs to 16 residues. CDR1 and CDR2 from the germline V gene are MNHEY and SVGAGI. The V and J ends lost 2 bases and 0 bases respectively, with 8 bases between them. Here the CDR3 reads CASSYGLNSGANVLTF. CDR3 in DNA: TGTGCCAGCAGTTACGGGCTGAACTCTGGGGCCAACGTCCTGACTTTC.

The chain joins TRBV5-6 to TRBJ2-5, with 7 bases matching TRBD2. This CDR3 comprises 13 residues. Unmatched junction bases numbered 5, after V lost 4 bases and J lost 5 bases. The germline V gene encodes CDR1 SGHDT and CDR2 YYEEEE. CDR3 sequence reads: CASSSGTTETQYF. The CDR3 DNA is TGTGCCAGCAGCAGTGGGACTACGGAGACCCAGTACTTC.

V usage is TRBV6-1 and J usage is TRBJ2-7; 8 bases agree with TRBD1. The CDR3 covers 13 residues. Looked up from germline, CDR1 is MNHNS and CDR2 is SASEGT. Germline trimming cut 6 bases from V and 2 bases from J; bases unmatched to any gene: 3. In DNA form, the CDR3 reads TGTGCCAGCAGAACGGGACAGGCCTACGAGCAGTACTTC. This encodes CASRTGQAYEQYF.

In nucleotides, the CDR3 is TGCAGTGCCGAAGGACTAGCGGGTGACTACGAGCAGTACTTC. This encodes CSAEGLAGDYEQYF. The chain combines TRBV20-1 with TRBJ2-7; TRBD2 agrees at 11 bases. Germline V gene data show CDR1 as DFQATT and CDR2 as SNEGSKA (reference sequence). Trimming cost V 6 bases and J 3 bases; bases outside gene matches: 7. The CDR3 has 14 residues.

This clonotype was seen only a few times. The chain combines TRBV9 with TRBJ2-7, with D uncertain. The CDR3 has 13 amino acids. CDR1 is SGDLS and CDR2 is YYNGEE in the germline V gene. Deletions cut 4 bases from V and 6 bases from J, with 14 bases between. As DNA, the CDR3 is TGTGCCAGCAGCCCTCAGACCAAAGCCGAGCAGTACTTC. It is translated as CASSPQTKAEQYF.

This clonotype turned up a few times. V gene TRBV28 combines with J gene TRBJ1-6, with a weak D call TRBD1 (5 bases). Deletions cut 5 bases from V and 13 bases from J, with 15 bases between. This CDR3 comprises 13 residues. Germline assignment: CDR1 MDHEN and CDR2 SYDVKM. The CDR3 DNA follows: TGTGCCAGCAGTACTGGGACGGACAAGCCCCTCCACTTT. Translating it yields CASSTGTDKPLHF.

The sample holds a few counts of this clonotype. The V gene is TRBV28, the J gene TRBJ2-3; 9 bases align to TRBD2. The CDR3 runs 17 residues. V was clipped by 3 bases and J by 1 base; unmatched bases: 8. Germline V lookup: CDR1 MDHEN, CDR2 SYDVKM. The CDR3 DNA reads as TGTGCCAGCAGTTTTCCTAGACTAGCGGCCCGCACAGATACGCAGTATTTT. As protein: CASSFPRLAARTDTQYF.

This clonotype has only a few counts. The rearrangement links TRBV6-1 to TRBJ1-3; D uncertain. V was shortened by 1 base and J by 3 bases, with 4 bases between the two germline ends. CDR1 and CDR2 from the germline V gene are MNHNS and SASEGT. The CDR3 covers 13 residues. The CDR3 nucleotides read TGTGCCAGCAGTGAAGACAGTGGAAACACCATATATTTT. Translating gives CASSEDSGNTIYF.

The J gene is TRBJ2-5, the V gene TRBV18; D may be TRBD1 or TRBD2 (5 bases each). The CDR3 is 15 amino acids. CDR1 and CDR2 (germline): KGHSH, LQKENI. The V end lost 3 bases, the J end lost 0 bases, and 11 bases lay between the germline ends. CDR3 nucleotide sequence: TGTGCCAGCTCACCCAGGTCGGGACACCAAGAGACCCAGTACTTC. It codes for CASSPRSGHQETQYF.